These T cell receptor beta chains were read from a single sample in a study of OX40 agonist ivuxolimab in advanced cancers. The repertoire was sequenced with immunoSEQ multiplex PCR; TCRdb's copy has only in-frame clones and lacks some. The sample records 80,000 to 95,000 clones, approximately 90% being singletons. The sequencing here drew on CD4+ or CD8+ T cells sorted from blood, taken in a trial of the OX40 agonist ivuxolimab. The receptors here all came from an adult with an advanced solid tumor such as melanoma, head and neck, liver or kidney cancer. Each CDR3 is given with its conserved first and last residue. A D gene is named only where the DNA matches it firmly. For some rows the clone size is stated as once, few or many, or as a class when expanded; others skip it.

abundance | j_gene | v_gene | d_gene | CDR3aa | CDR3nt
- | TRBJ2-4 | TRBV6-6 | TRBD2 | CASGGGDVAKNIQYF | TGTGCCAGCGGTGGGGGGGACGTAGCCAAAAACATTCAGTACTTC
once | TRBJ2-7 | TRBV6-7 | TRBD2 | CASSYPASGAYEQYF | TGTGCCAGCAGTTATCCTGCTAGCGGAGCCTACGAGCAGTACTTC
- | TRBJ2-5 | TRBV7-2 | TRBD2 | CASRTSGGPETQYF | TGTGCCAGCAGGACTAGCGGGGGTCCTGAGACCCAGTACTTC
once | TRBJ2-7 | TRBV6-1 | - | CASGGRAYEQYF | TGTGCCAGCGGGGGTAGGGCCTACGAGCAGTACTTC
- | TRBJ2-5 | TRBV30 | TRBD2 | CAWSAGVVETQYF | TGTGCCTGGTCTGCGGGGGTTGTAGAGACCCAGTACTTC
- | TRBJ1-5 | TRBV5-5 | - | CASSLGSQQPQHF | TGTGCCAGCAGCTTGGGGTCCCAACAGCCCCAGCATTTT
- | TRBJ2-2 | TRBV6-6 | TRBD1 | CASSYNRGVSGELFF | TGTGCCAGCAGTTATAACAGGGGTGTGAGCGGGGAGCTGTTTTTT
- | TRBJ2-5 | TRBV4-1 | TRBD2 | CASSPRLAGALQETQYF | TGCGCCAGCAGCCCCAGATTAGCGGGGGCCCTCCAAGAGACCCAGTACTTC
- | TRBJ1-5 | TRBV28 | TRBD1 | CASSFLRDRALYSNQPQHF | TGTGCCAGCAGTTTCCTCCGGGACAGGGCACTATATAGCAATCAGCCCCAGCATTTT
- | TRBJ2-5 | TRBV18 | - | CASSPPQLRETQYF | TGTGCCAGCTCACCACCTCAACTCCGGGAGACCCAGTACTTC
- | TRBJ1-1 | TRBV7-9 | - | CASSLEGKAFF | TGTGCCAGCAGCTTAGAAGGGAAAGCTTTCTTT
once | TRBJ1-5 | TRBV19 | - | CASSPGHIKHQPQHF | TGTGCCAGTTCACCGGGTCACATCAAACATCAGCCCCAGCATTTT
- | TRBJ1-4 | TRBV11-3 | - | CASSLGQGNEKLFF | TGTGCCAGCAGCTTAGGTCAGGGAAATGAAAAACTGTTTTTT
once | TRBJ2-7 | TRBV6-1 | - | CASSGSYEQYF | TGTGCCAGCAGTGGATCCTACGAGCAGTACTTC
- | TRBJ2-7 | TRBV7-9 | - | CASSSTNTYEQYF | TGTGCCAGCAGCTCGACTAATACCTACGAGCAGTACTTC
- | TRBJ1-4 | TRBV5-5 | - | CASSPSSPEFANEKLFF | TGTGCCAGCAGCCCCTCATCACCAGAGTTCGCTAATGAAAAACTGTTTTTT
- | TRBJ2-7 | TRBV5-8 | - | CASSLVPDSLPSYEQYF | TGTGCCAGCAGCTTGGTACCGGACAGCCTACCGTCCTACGAGCAGTACTTC
- | TRBJ1-5 | TRBV18 | - | CASSRLTRDDQPQHF | TGTGCCAGCTCACGTTTGACCAGGGACGATCAGCCCCAGCATTTT